These T cell receptor beta chains were read from a single sample in a study of CD8 T cells in Susac syndrome. Each CDR3 protein is one row after TCRdb ran MiXCR on the immunoSEQ multiplex PCR reads. The data contain more than 150,000 distinct CDR3 sequences, roughly 95% of them singletons. Sequenced: CD8+ T cells from PBMCs. All receptors derive from a human donor with multiple sclerosis. CDR3s leave out the opening cysteine and the closing phenylalanine or tryptophan. The size entry is marked missing in some rows and otherwise reads once, few, many or a size class.

v_gene	abundance	CDR3aa
TRBV20-1	.	SARIPLTGAQETQY
TRBV27	.	ATGRLNTEAF
TRBV3-1	.	TSSQDPTDTEAF
TRBV9	.	ASSPYRQGGWSSYNEQF
TRBV6-4	.	ASSDDSSISGANVLT
TRBV19	.	ASTGGTQETQY
TRBV30	.	AWYPGQGLAGELF
TRBV12-3/TRBV12-4	.	ASSAPGQMIYGYT
TRBV7-9	.	ASSSHDYTIY
TRBV5-1	once	ASSLEAGGINEQF
TRBV5-6	few	ASSLGQGIYEQY
TRBV6-4	.	ASSETLQGYNEQF
TRBV6-2/TRBV6-3	few	ASSYSLGETGELF
TRBV7-9	.	ASSLTERRDSGYT
TRBV30	.	AWSVEAGGYNEQF
TRBV5-6	.	ASSPDGLMNTEAF
TRBV27	.	ASSLLVGTDTQY
TRBV7-8	.	ASSPRGPMTVQDIQY
TRBV4-1	.	ASSDGGTGAYEQY
TRBV14	.	ASSQGNYQTQY
TRBV15	.	ATSRLLNPYNEQF
TRBV5-1	.	ASRQGPNYEQY
TRBV27	.	ASSLSGQGLIDTQY
TRBV28	.	ASTDPGGLNYGYT
TRBV10-3	.	AISESYQPQH
TRBV6-4	.	ASSEHVEGSEQF
TRBV20-1	.	SAHRGGTGELF
TRBV6-5	.	ASSPSFSLAKNIQY
TRBV6-6	.	ASSMTGGNTEAF
TRBV30	.	AWTGGFPEAF
TRBV4-1	.	ASSQEAQVGYGYT
TRBV9	.	ASSAGSGTGVYNEQF
TRBV7-3	.	ASSLDGLKSNEQF
TRBV29-1	.	SVDSSGAQGYGYT
TRBV15	.	ATSRRQGDTEAF
TRBV29-1	.	SASGTGVTEQF
TRBV29-1	.	SVDRQGGLF
TRBV9	.	ASSVDQPLGNTIY
TRBV7-9	.	ASSGRPRNEQF
TRBV6-6	.	ASSLMQGGGYGYT
TRBV20-1	.	SAKTLNTGELF
TRBV6-5	.	ASSRTSGGGNEQF
TRBV29-1	.	SVILGAGELF
TRBV29-1	.	SVSLRNTEAF
TRBV4-1	.	ASSHPAGGYNEQF
TRBV19	.	ASSTSGGEETQY